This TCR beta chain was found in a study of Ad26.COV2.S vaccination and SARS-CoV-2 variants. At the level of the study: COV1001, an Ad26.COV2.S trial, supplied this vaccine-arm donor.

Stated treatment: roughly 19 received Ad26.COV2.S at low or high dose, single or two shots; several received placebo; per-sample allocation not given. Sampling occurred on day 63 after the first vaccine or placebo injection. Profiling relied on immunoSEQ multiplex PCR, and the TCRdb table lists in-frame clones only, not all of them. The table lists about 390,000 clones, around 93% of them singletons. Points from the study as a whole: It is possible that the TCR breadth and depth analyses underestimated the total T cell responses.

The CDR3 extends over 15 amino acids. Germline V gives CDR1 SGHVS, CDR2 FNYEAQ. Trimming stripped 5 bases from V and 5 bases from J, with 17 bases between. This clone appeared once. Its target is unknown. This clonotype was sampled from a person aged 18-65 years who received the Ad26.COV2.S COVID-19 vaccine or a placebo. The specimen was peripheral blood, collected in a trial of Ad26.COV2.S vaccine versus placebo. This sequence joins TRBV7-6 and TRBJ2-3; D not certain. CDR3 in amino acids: CASSPRRPWVDTQYF. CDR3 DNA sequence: TGTGCCAGCAGCCCGAGAAGGCCGTGGGTAGATACGCAGTATTTT.